The 11 T cell receptor beta chains below all came from one sample that was sequenced in a study of T cell responses to AZD1222 COVID-19 vaccine (dated by TCRdb to the early 2020s). The library relied on the immunoSEQ multiplex PCR assay. TCRdb holds this immuneACCESS table with in-frame rearrangements only. Some clones are missing; in checked studies, unresolved V genes explain under half, and the rest has no known cause. Present in this sample are over 65,000 clones, 90% of which were seen just once. Around 5% of the sample is in the top ten clones. The label giving this sample's time point can be read as: baseline before first vaccination. The sample here was peripheral blood, taken on day 0 of AZD1222 vaccination. The receptors here all came from an adult in good health.

In DNA form, the CDR3 reads TGTGCCAGCGTAGGCAGGACAGGAAATCAGCCCCAGCATTTT. This translates into CASVGRTGNQPQHF. This chain connects TRBV6-5 to TRBJ1-5; 7 nucleotides line up with TRBD1. The CDR3 sequence is 14 residues long. CDR1 and CDR2 from the germline V gene are MNHEY and SVGAGI. The V segment lost 8 bases and the J segment 4 bases; nucleotides outside the gene matches: 8.

J is TRBJ1-4 and V is TRBV28; TRBD1 aligns across 8 bases. Germline V gene lookup returns CDR1 MDHEN and CDR2 SYDVKM. CDR3 size: 14 residues. V gave up 9 bases and J gave up 10 bases; unmatched junction bases: 13. CDR3 region: CASIDQGAMVKLFF. In DNA form, the CDR3 reads TGTGCCAGTATAGACCAGGGGGCTATGGTAAAACTGTTTTTT.

This clone was picked up a small number of times. This chain uses TRBV24-1 with TRBJ2-2; 9 nucleotides align to TRBD1. The CDR3 runs 16 residues. With 5 bases clipped from V and 7 bases from J, the junction kept 10 bases outside the gene matches. Germline-derived CDR1 and CDR2 are KGHDR and SFDVKD. CDR3 sequence (DNA): TGTGCCACCAGTGTCTCGGGACAGGGAAGGAACGGGGAGCTGTTTTTT. Translating gives CATSVSGQGRNGELFF.

By sample share, this clone is medium-sized. The chain uses TRBV7-2 and TRBJ1-1; 8 bases align to TRBD1. Germline-derived CDR1 and CDR2 are SGHTA and FQGNSA. V shed 3 bases, J shed 0 bases, and the junction held 12 bases outside the gene matches. CDR3 size: 18 residues. CDR3 DNA sequence: TGTGCCAGCAGCTTCCTGGCCGGGACAGGAGGTTTGAACACTGAAGCTTTCTTT. Amino acids: CASSFLAGTGGLNTEAFF. Using reference TRBV7-2 and TRBJ1-1 for the parts outside the CDR3, the full variable domain is GAGVSQSPSNKVTEKGKDVELRCDPISGHTALYWYRQSLGQGLEFLIYFQGNSAPDKSGLPSDRFSAERTGGSVSTLTIQRTQQEDSAVYLCASSFLAGTGGLNTEAFFGQGTRLTVV.

The chain recombines TRBV3-1 (or the pseudogene TRBV3-2) with TRBJ2-5; D possibly corresponds to TRBD2 (5 bases). Germline V lookup: CDR1 LGHDT, CDR2 YNNKEL (reference sequence). V dropped 5 bases and J dropped 4 bases, with 11 bases sitting between them. The CDR3 is 13 amino acids. CDR3 nucleotides: TGTGCCAGCAGCGGACTGGGCGTAGAGACCCAGTACTTC. It encodes CASSGLGVETQYF.

The rearrangement joins TRBV7-9 to TRBJ1-3; D is undetermined. The CDR3 is made up of 13 amino acids. Looked up from germline, CDR1 is SEHNR and CDR2 is FQNEAQ (reference sequence). Trimming cost V 10 bases and J 3 bases, with 13 bases left between them. CDR3 amino acids: CATHWASGNTIYF. Here the CDR3 DNA reads TGTGCCACCCACTGGGCAAGTGGAAACACCATATATTTT.

CDR3 amino acids: CASSPDRGGTQYF. The CDR3 DNA reads TGTGCCAGCAGCCCAGACAGGGGAGGGACCCAGTACTTC. The chain links TRBV6-5 to TRBJ2-5; 8 nucleotides align to TRBD1. CDR3 length equals 13 residues. Losses at the gene ends were 6 bases for V and 7 bases for J; bases not matched to a gene: 7. Germline CDR1 MNHEY, CDR2 SVGAGI.

The genes are TRBV6-1 and TRBJ1-1; 8 bases agree with TRBD1. The CDR3 spans 14 residues. V lost 3 bases to trimming and J lost 5 bases; unmatched junction nucleotides: 5. The germline gives CDR1 MNHNS, CDR2 SASEGT. In DNA form, the CDR3 reads TGTGCCAGCAGTGAGTGGACAGGGCAGACTGAAGCTTTCTTT. This codes for CASSEWTGQTEAFF.

The chain recombines TRBV19 with TRBJ1-1; D call uncertain. The length of the CDR3 is 14 residues. Between the trimmed V and J ends, which lost 2 bases and 0 bases, there was a span of 7 bases. CDR1 LNHDA and CDR2 SQIVND come from the germline V gene (reference sequence). CDR3 region: CASSISSMNTEAFF. CDR3 coding DNA: TGTGCCAGTAGTATATCCAGCATGAACACTGAAGCTTTCTTT.

This clone has just a few counts. The chain recombines TRBV3-1 (or the pseudogene TRBV3-2) with TRBJ1-4; 7 bases align to TRBD1. Germline values: CDR1 LGHDT, CDR2 YNNKEL (reference sequence). J was trimmed by 10 bases and V by 7 bases; bases with no gene match: 12. The CDR3 is made up of 14 amino acids. CDR3 residues: CASTPYTGARKLFF. The CDR3 DNA follows: TGTGCCAGCACCCCATATACAGGGGCCAGAAAACTGTTTTTT.

V gene TRBV10-1 combines with J gene TRBJ2-1; TRBD2 matches at 7 bases. The CDR3 spans 14 residues. The germline V gene has CDR1 WNHNN and CDR2 SYGVQD (reference sequence). V lost 6 bases and J lost 9; bases outside the gene matches: 11. This CDR3 reads CASSPILALGEQFF. The CDR3 DNA sequence: TGCGCCAGCAGCCCGATACTAGCGCTGGGTGAGCAGTTCTTC.